This T cell receptor beta chain comes out of a study of blood T cell repertoires in COVID-19 (dated by TCRdb to about 2020). Context from the whole study: Collaborator samples came from the United States, Italy and Spain and covered acute and convalescent phases of COVID-19. The material from the prospective study consisted of cDNA or gDNA derived from T cells, B-cell-depleted T cells, or PBMCs. The dataset comprised deeply sampled blood TCRbeta repertoires from subjects exposed to, actively infected with, or recovered from COVID-19. A freely available public database, intended as a resource for researchers studying the immune response to SARS-CoV-2, is where the repertoires were released. Samples came from the ongoing ImmuneRACE study (first 160 participants) plus 1,254 subjects from 6 global collaborators. Nearly every sample came with metadata listing a de-identified subject ID, COVID-19 status, age in years and sex. Where available, HLA class I and class II types were obtained from metadata supplied by the sample provider rather than from assay-based typing. Study-wide conclusions, independent of this receptor: The amount of clinical and demographic metadata varied by source and participant and was provided uncurated.

Each collaborating institution followed its own protocols to collect whole blood in K2EDTA tubes. For TCRbeta analysis, collaborators shipped samples in one of three forms: frozen whole blood, isolated PBMCs, or DNA extracted from either of those sample types. TCRbeta CDR3 regions were amplified from genomic DNA by means of the immunoSEQ Assay, a bias-controlled multiplex PCR. From the authors' description of their analysis: The number of nucleated cells in each sample was estimated by amplification of reference gene primers within the assay. Sequence reads were collapsed and filtered to measure the absolute abundance of every unique TCRbeta CDR3 rearrangement. For each sample, productive Simpson clonality was calculated as the square root of Simpson's diversity index across productive rearrangements. Sourced from immuneACCESS, this table was stored by TCRdb with only in-frame sequences that have V and J called. A share of the clones is absent; for the studies checked, an unresolved V gene accounts for under half, and the remainder has no known explanation. That table furnishes V, J and clone size, whereas the DNA furnished D and trimming. The sample data list 65,000 to 80,000 clones, and about 90% of these were observed just once. The ten most abundant clones make up 7% to 10% of the sample.

On this clone itself: It has no known antigen specificity. No much larger clone exists at a distance of one base, and base qualities are not known.

Trimming accounts for 7 bases at V and 7 bases at J, while the number of junction bases matched to no gene is 10. The germline V gene supplies CDR1 SNHLY and CDR2 FYNNEI. The CDR3 contains 15 residues, cysteine and phenylalanine counted. Only the CDR3 region is kept as DNA, spanning 45 bases read in frame from base 1. Specimen: peripheral blood. The chain couples TRBV2 to TRBJ1-6; the central 7 bases match TRBD1. The receptor was isolated from a middle-aged man with active COVID-19. The CDR3 loop reads CASKRLGQSNSPLHF. The DNA reads TGTGCCAGCAAACGCCTGGGACAGTCAAATTCACCCCTCCACTTT.